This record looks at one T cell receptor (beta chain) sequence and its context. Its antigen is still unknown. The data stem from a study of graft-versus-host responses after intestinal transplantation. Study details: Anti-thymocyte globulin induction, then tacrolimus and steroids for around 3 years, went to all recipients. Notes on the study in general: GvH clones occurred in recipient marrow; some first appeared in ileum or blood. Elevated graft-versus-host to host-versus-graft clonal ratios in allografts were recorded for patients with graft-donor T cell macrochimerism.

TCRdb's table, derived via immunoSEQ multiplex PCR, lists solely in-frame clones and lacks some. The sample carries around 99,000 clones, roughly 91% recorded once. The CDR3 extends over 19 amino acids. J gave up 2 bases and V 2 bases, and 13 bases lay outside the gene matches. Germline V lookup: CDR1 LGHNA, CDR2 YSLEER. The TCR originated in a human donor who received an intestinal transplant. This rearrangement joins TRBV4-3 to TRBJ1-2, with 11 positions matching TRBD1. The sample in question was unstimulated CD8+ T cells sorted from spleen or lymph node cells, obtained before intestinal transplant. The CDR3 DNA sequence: TGCGCCAGCAGCCAATATTTTCCGGGACAGGGGGAGTCAAACTATGGCTACACCTTC. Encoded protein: CASSQYFPGQGESNYGYTF.